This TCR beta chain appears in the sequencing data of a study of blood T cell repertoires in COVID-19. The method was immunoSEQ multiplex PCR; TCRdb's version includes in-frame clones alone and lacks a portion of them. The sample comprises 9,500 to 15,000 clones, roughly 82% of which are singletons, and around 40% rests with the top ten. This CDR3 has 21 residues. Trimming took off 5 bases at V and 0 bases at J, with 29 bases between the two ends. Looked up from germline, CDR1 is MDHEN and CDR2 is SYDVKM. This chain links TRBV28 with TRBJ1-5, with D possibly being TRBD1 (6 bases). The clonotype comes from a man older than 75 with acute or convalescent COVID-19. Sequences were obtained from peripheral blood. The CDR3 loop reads CASSGVGARGGIPYSNQPQHF. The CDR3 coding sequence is TGTGCCAGCAGTGGCGTTGGGGCGAGAGGGGGAATCCCGTATAGCAATCAGCCCCAGCATTTT.